The 30 T cell receptor beta chains reported below all come from one sample, sequenced in a study of cytomegalovirus exposure and HLA in healthy donors. A multiplex PCR was run with 60 Vbeta primers and 13 Jbeta primers. This table comes from immunoSEQ multiplex PCR, and its TCRdb copy is limited to in-frame clones, with some not included. Among some 150,000 clones listed, around three quarters were seen once. The source material was PBMCs. The source is a woman in her thirties or forties in good health and CMV-seropositive.

Of note for this clone: Other DNA variants within this sample encode the same CDR3. The chain recombines TRBV7-3 with TRBJ2-3; a weak D match, TRBD1 (6 bases). The germline CDR1 and CDR2 sequences are SGHTA and FQGTGA. V was cut by 5 bases and J by 3 bases, with 9 bases left in between. This CDR3 has 13 residues. CDR3 coding DNA: TGTGCCAGCAGCCGTACAGGGACAGATACGCAGTATTTT. Its protein is CASSRTGTDTQYF.

The chain joins TRBV7-3 to TRBJ2-1, with 7 bases that match TRBD2. The V gene's germline CDR1 is SGHTA and CDR2 FQGTGA. The CDR3 spans 13 residues. Trimming at V came to 1 base and at J to 8 bases, leaving 2 bases not matched to a gene. The chain's CDR3 is CASSLSGGDEQFF. CDR3 nucleotides: TGTGCCAGCAGCTTAAGTGGGGGGGATGAGCAGTTCTTC.

V is TRBV28 and J is TRBJ1-2, with 10 positions matching TRBD1. Germline assignment: CDR1 MDHEN and CDR2 SYDVKM. The CDR3 spans 12 residues. V gave up 6 bases and J gave up 8 bases; unmatched junction bases: 3. CDR3 loop: CASSGTGEGYTF. The CDR3 nucleotides are TGTGCCAGCAGCGGGACAGGGGAAGGCTACACCTTC.

This clone appeared a few times. V usage is TRBV28 and J usage is TRBJ1-1; D perhaps matches TRBD1 (6 bases). Germline CDR1 reads MDHEN; CDR2 reads SYDVKM. The length of the CDR3 is 15 residues. V was shortened by 4 bases and J by 4 bases, with 16 bases between the two germline ends. The CDR3: CASSWMGASSTEAFF. CDR3 nucleotide sequence: TGTGCCAGCAGTTGGATGGGGGCCTCGAGCACTGAAGCTTTCTTT.

A word on this clone: No DNA is shown, since the ends of the CDR3 on it are uncertain; the CDR3 is the one TCRdb lists. V usage is TRBV25-1 and J usage is TRBJ1-3. The CDR3 length is 14 residues, termini included. Germline V gene sequence: CDR1 MGHDK, CDR2 SYGVNS. The CDR3 protein is CASSTSSSGNTIYF.

The chain recombines TRBV10-2 with TRBJ2-1; TRBD2 matches 13 bases. CDR1 WSHSY and CDR2 SAAADI come from the germline V gene. The CDR3 runs 16 residues. V lost 0 bases and J lost 7; bases outside the gene matches: 3. CDR3 nucleotide sequence: TGCGCCAGCAGTGAGTCGGGGGGACTAGCGGGGAATGAGCAGTTCTTC. It translates to CASSESGGLAGNEQFF.

The chain carries TRBV7-3 and TRBJ2-1, with a possible D match to TRBD2 (6 bases). The CDR3 runs 13 residues. The V gene's germline CDR1 is SGHTA and CDR2 FQGTGA. The V gene lost 6 bases and the J gene lost 6 bases, with 12 bases spanning the gap. Here the CDR3 reads CASRDAEGNEQFF. CDR3 nucleotide sequence: TGTGCCAGCAGAGATGCGGAGGGCAATGAGCAGTTCTTC.

The chain combines TRBV19 with TRBJ2-1, with TRBD2 identical over 8 bases. The CDR3 extends over 14 amino acids. Unmatched junction bases numbered 7, after V lost 8 bases and J lost 4 bases. Germline CDR1 LNHDA, CDR2 SQIVND (reference sequence). Written as DNA, the CDR3 is TGTGCCAGTTCGGAGGCGGGGGGTTACAATGAGCAGTTCTTC. Translated, it gives CASSEAGGYNEQFF. The full variable domain, with the rest looked up from reference TRBV19 and TRBJ2-1, is DGGITQSPKYLFRKEGQNVTLSCEQNLNHDAMYWYRQDPGQGLRLIYYSQIVNDFQKGDIAEGYSVSREKKESFPLTVTSAQKNPTAFYLCASSEAGGYNEQFFGPGTRLTVL.

The chain employs TRBV11-2 and TRBJ2-7; the D gene is possibly TRBD1 (5 bases). Trimming pared 5 bases from V and 1 base from J, leaving 15 bases between. This CDR3 is 15 amino acids long. Germline assignment: CDR1 SGHAT and CDR2 FQNNGV. The chain's CDR3 is CASSAGQFPSYEQYF. The CDR3 nucleotides read TGTGCCAGCAGCGCCGGACAATTCCCATCCTACGAGCAGTACTTC.

A note on this clone: Other DNA sequences from this sample encode an identical CDR3 as well. The genes are TRBV5-6 and TRBJ2-7; 9 bases map to TRBD1. This CDR3 contains 15 residues. V lost 4 bases and J lost 4; bases outside the gene matches: 9. CDR1 is SGHDT, CDR2 YYEEEE, per germline. CDR3 residues: CASSAGTGFGYEQYF. The CDR3 nucleotides read TGTGCCAGCAGCGCCGGGACAGGGTTTGGTTACGAGCAGTACTTC.

This chain connects TRBV13 to TRBJ2-3, with TRBD2 matching 11 bases. From germline, CDR1 is PRHDT and CDR2 FYEKMQ (reference sequence). The CDR3 is made up of 19 amino acids. The J segment lost 4 bases and the V segment lost 5 bases, leaving 17 bases of the junction unmatched. CDR3 sequence: CASSPPPSRLAGFSDTQYF. Written as DNA, the CDR3 is TGTGCCAGCAGCCCACCCCCGTCTAGACTAGCGGGGTTCTCAGATACGCAGTATTTT.

The chain recombines TRBV18 with TRBJ2-2; 8 bases are shared with TRBD1. In germline, CDR1 is KGHSH, CDR2 LQKENI. This CDR3 has 16 residues. V lost 2 bases to trimming and J lost 4 bases; unmatched junction nucleotides: 6. The CDR3 loop reads CASSPGAGGGTGELFF. The CDR3, as DNA: TGTGCCAGCTCACCAGGAGCAGGGGGCGGCACCGGGGAGCTGTTTTTT.

V gene TRBV28 combines with J gene TRBJ1-1; no clear D. CDR1 and CDR2 (germline): MDHEN, SYDVKM. This CDR3 is built from 15 residues. V lost 7 bases and J lost 0, with 15 bases in between. The CDR3 bases are TGTGCCAGCACCCTCCGTTCGGGAATGAACACTGAAGCTTTCTTT. Its protein is CASTLRSGMNTEAFF.

The rearrangement uses TRBV9 and TRBJ1-3; no clear D gene. The V end lost 0 bases, the J end lost 9 bases, and 10 bases lay between the germline ends. The CDR3 spans 13 residues. Germline CDR1 reads SGDLS; CDR2 reads YYNGEE. Written as DNA, the CDR3 is TGTGCCAGCAGCGTAGTCCCATTCGGCACCATATATTTT. Its translation is CASSVVPFGTIYF.

The V gene is TRBV18, the J gene TRBJ2-7; 7 bases are shared with TRBD2. The CDR3 is made up of 14 amino acids. Germline V lookup: CDR1 KGHSH, CDR2 LQKENI. The V gene end was trimmed by 3 bases and the J gene end by 1 base; junction bases not matched to a gene: 3. CDR3 sequence (DNA): TGTGCCAGCTCACCGGGAGGGAGGTCCTACGAGCAGTACTTC. Protein product: CASSPGGRSYEQYF.

The chain joins TRBV5-1 to TRBJ2-5; 7 bases match TRBD2. The V gene's germline CDR1 is SGHRS and CDR2 YFSETQ. The CDR3 runs to 16 residues. V shed 7 bases and J 3 bases; nucleotides not matched to a gene: 15. The CDR3 loop reads CASRKVGAGDEETQYF. CDR3 in DNA: TGCGCCAGCCGTAAAGTAGGGGCGGGGGATGAAGAGACCCAGTACTTC. Variable domain in full (rest from reference TRBV5-1 and TRBJ2-5): KAGVTQTPRYLIKTRGQQVTLSCSPISGHRSVSWYQQTPGQGLQFLFEYFSETQRNKGNFPGRFSGRQFSNSRSEMNVSTLELGDSALYLCASRKVGAGDEETQYFGPGTRLLVL.

The rearrangement uses TRBV5-1 and TRBJ2-3, with 8 bases that match TRBD2. In germline, CDR1 is SGHRS, CDR2 YFSETQ. The CDR3 extends over 16 amino acids. V lost 0 bases to trimming and J lost 2 bases; unmatched junction nucleotides: 5. This CDR3 reads CASSLAAGGATDTQYF. CDR3 DNA: TGCGCCAGCAGCTTGGCGGCCGGGGGGGCCACAGATACGCAGTATTTT.

The chain joins TRBV28 to TRBJ1-3, with no clear D. Trimming pared 5 bases from V and 0 bases from J, leaving 14 bases between. This CDR3 has 16 residues. Germline loops: CDR1 MDHEN, CDR2 SYDVKM. This chain's CDR3 is CASSLPQDSSGNTIYF. The CDR3, as DNA: TGTGCCAGCAGTCTCCCTCAGGATTCCTCTGGAAACACCATATATTTT.

This chain connects TRBV27 to TRBJ2-2; possible D gene TRBD1, 6 bases. Trimming cost V 7 bases and J 1 base, with 16 bases left between them. Germline V gives CDR1 MNHEY, CDR2 SMNVEV (reference sequence). There are 16 residues in the CDR3. The CDR3 DNA sequence: TGTGCCAGCACCCCGCTTCCGGGACAGAACACCGGGGAGCTGTTTTTT. Amino acid sequence: CASTPLPGQNTGELFF.

In nucleotides, the CDR3 is TGTGCCAGCAACATAGCGGGGGGGCCTTACGAGCAGTACTTC. Residues: CASNIAGGPYEQYF. The V and J genes are TRBV7-2 and TRBJ2-7, with 11 bases matching TRBD2. The CDR3 is 14 residues long. Germline CDR1 is SGHTA and CDR2 is FQGNSA. With V trimmed by 7 bases and J by 4 bases, 6 bases remained unmatched.

The chain is built from TRBV28 and TRBJ1-1; D gene uncertain. CDR1 and CDR2 (germline): MDHEN, SYDVKM. This CDR3 region has 13 residues. With 1 base removed from V and 3 bases from J, the gap between germline ends came to 6 bases. The CDR3 loop reads CASSLYSYTEAFF. The CDR3 DNA reads TGTGCCAGCAGTTTATACAGTTACACTGAAGCTTTCTTT.

This chain links TRBV5-1 with TRBJ1-2; 8 nucleotides match TRBD1. Per germline, CDR1 SGHRS and CDR2 YFSETQ. The CDR3 covers 15 residues. Germline trimming cut 4 bases from V and 2 bases from J; bases unmatched to any gene: 7. The CDR3 is CASSPTGAQNYGYTF. The CDR3, as DNA: TGCGCCAGCAGCCCGACAGGGGCACAGAACTATGGCTACACCTTC.

This clone turned up a few times. The CDR3 here is CASSYFNEQYF. The CDR3 DNA sequence: TGTGCCAGCAGTTATTTCAACGAGCAGTACTTC. The gene calls are TRBV28 and TRBJ2-5; D call uncertain. The J call may be mistaken, given a closer DNA end match to TRBJ2-7. This CDR3 contains 11 residues. The V gene's germline CDR1 is MDHEN and CDR2 SYDVKM.

The rearrangement uses TRBV6-5 and TRBJ2-7, with 7 bases identical to TRBD1. Germline CDR1 MNHEY, CDR2 SVGAGI. This CDR3 comprises 14 residues. The ends lost 5 bases at V and 2 bases at J; junction bases unmatched: 6. The CDR3 loop is CASSRDRVAYEQYF. DNA for the CDR3: TGTGCCAGCAGTCGCGACAGGGTGGCCTACGAGCAGTACTTC.

The chain combines TRBV2 with TRBJ2-7; 10 bases fit TRBD2. This CDR3 is 14 amino acids long. Germline trimming cut 6 bases from V and 3 bases from J; bases unmatched to any gene: 5. Germline V gene data show CDR1 as SNHLY and CDR2 as FYNNEI. The CDR3 is CASRPSGGVYEQYF. The CDR3 DNA reads TGTGCCAGCAGGCCTAGCGGGGGTGTCTACGAGCAGTACTTC.

The V and J genes are TRBV19 and TRBJ2-1, with 14 positions matching TRBD2. V lost 4 bases to trimming and J lost 5 bases; unmatched junction nucleotides: 7. The CDR3 length is 17 residues. Germline lookup yields CDR1 LNHDA and CDR2 SQIVND (reference sequence). CDR3 amino acids: CASSTTGTSGGDNEQFF. The CDR3 region has the DNA TGTGCCAGTAGTACAACCGGGACTAGCGGGGGTGACAATGAGCAGTTCTTC. Complete variable domain (other parts from reference TRBV19 and TRBJ2-1): DGGITQSPKYLFRKEGQNVTLSCEQNLNHDAMYWYRQDPGQGLRLIYYSQIVNDFQKGDIAEGYSVSREKKESFPLTVTSAQKNPTAFYLCASSTTGTSGGDNEQFFGPGTRLTVL.

The chain uses TRBV11-2 and TRBJ2-5; tentative D call: TRBD2 (6 bases). CDR1 is SGHAT, CDR2 FQNNGV, per germline. With 3 bases removed from V and 4 bases from J, the gap between germline ends came to 18 bases. CDR3 length equals 16 residues. In nucleotides, the CDR3 is TGTGCCAGCAGCTTCATATTGCCAGGGCGGGGAGAGACCCAGTACTTC. Translated: CASSFILPGRGETQYF. Complete variable domain (other parts from reference TRBV11-2 and TRBJ2-5): EAGVAQSPRYKIIEKRQSVAFWCNPISGHATLYWYQQILGQGPKLLIQFQNNGVVDDSQLPKDRFSAERLKGVDSTLKIQPAKLEDSAVYLCASSFILPGRGETQYFGPGTRLLVL.

This clone was observed a few times. V usage is TRBV11-2 and J usage is TRBJ1-5, with a weak D call TRBD1 (5 bases). Trimming cost V 5 bases and J 2 bases, with 13 bases left between them. The germline CDR1 and CDR2 sequences are SGHAT and FQNNGV. CDR3 length: 15 amino acids. Written as DNA, the CDR3 is TGTGCCAGCAGCAAACCGGGGGGGGGCAATCAGCCCCAGCATTTT. This translates into CASSKPGGGNQPQHF. The full variable domain, rest sourced from reference TRBV11-2 and TRBJ1-5, is EAGVAQSPRYKIIEKRQSVAFWCNPISGHATLYWYQQILGQGPKLLIQFQNNGVVDDSQLPKDRFSAERLKGVDSTLKIQPAKLEDSAVYLCASSKPGGGNQPQHFGDGTRLSIL.

V usage is TRBV19 and J usage is TRBJ1-6; possibly TRBD1 for D (5 bases). This CDR3 is built from 15 residues. Trimming left V 5 bases short and J 7 bases short, with 15 bases between. CDR1 is LNHDA, CDR2 SQIVND, per germline (reference sequence). CDR3 in DNA: TGTGCCAGTAGTCAGGGTCGCGGGGTCAATTCACCCCTCCACTTT. Residues: CASSQGRGVNSPLHF.

This clone was found a few times. This chain joins TRBV7-3 and TRBJ2-3; 8 nucleotides agree with TRBD2. The CDR3 has 15 residues. With 2 bases clipped from V and 4 bases from J, the junction kept 5 bases outside the gene matches. Germline V gene sequence: CDR1 SGHTA, CDR2 FQGTGA. The CDR3 bases are TGTGCCAGCAGCTTACGAGCGGGGGAGGCAGATACGCAGTATTTT. It translates to CASSLRAGEADTQYF.